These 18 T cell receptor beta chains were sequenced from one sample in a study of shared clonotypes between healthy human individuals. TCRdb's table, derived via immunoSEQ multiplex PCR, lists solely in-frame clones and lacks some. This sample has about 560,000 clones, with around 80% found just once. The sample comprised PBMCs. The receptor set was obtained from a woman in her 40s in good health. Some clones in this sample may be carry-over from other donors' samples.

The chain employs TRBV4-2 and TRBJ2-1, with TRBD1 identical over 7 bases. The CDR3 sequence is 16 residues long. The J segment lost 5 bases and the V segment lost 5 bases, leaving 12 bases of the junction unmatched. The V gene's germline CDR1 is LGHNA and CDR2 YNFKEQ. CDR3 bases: TGTGCCAGCAGCGAGGGGGCCAGCGAGGACCACAATGAGCAGTTCTTC. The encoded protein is CASSEGASEDHNEQFF.

As DNA, the CDR3 is TGTGCCAGCAGCCGGGACCTCCTGAGCTACGAGCAGTACTTC. It specifies CASSRDLLSYEQYF. The rearrangement uses TRBV11-2 and TRBJ2-7; D assignment may be TRBD1 or TRBD2 (5 bases each). The CDR3 covers 14 residues. Trimming removed 5 bases from V and 3 bases from J, with 14 bases in between. From germline, CDR1 is SGHAT and CDR2 FQNNGV.

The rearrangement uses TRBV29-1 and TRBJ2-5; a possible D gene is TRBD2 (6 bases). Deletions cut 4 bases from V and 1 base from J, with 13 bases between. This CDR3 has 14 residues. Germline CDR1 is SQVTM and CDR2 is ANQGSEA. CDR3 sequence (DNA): TGCAGCGTTGCTACTAGCAGCTTCCAAGAGACCCAGTACTTC. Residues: CSVATSSFQETQYF. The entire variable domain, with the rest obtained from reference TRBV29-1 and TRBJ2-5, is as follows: SAVISQKPSRDICQRGTSLTIQCQVDSQVTMMFWYRQQPGQSLTLIATANQGSEATYESGFVIDKFPISRPNLTFSTLTVSNMSPEDSSIYLCSVATSSFQETQYFGPGTRLLVL.

The CDR3: CAWNSGLYNEQFF. Here the CDR3 DNA reads TGTGCCTGGAACAGTGGACTGTACAATGAGCAGTTCTTC. This chain uses TRBV30 with TRBJ2-1; D may be TRBD2 (5 bases). Germline V gene sequence: CDR1 GTSNPN, CDR2 SVGIG (reference sequence). V lost 4 bases and J 4 bases, leaving 11 bases between the germline ends. The CDR3 contains 13 residues.

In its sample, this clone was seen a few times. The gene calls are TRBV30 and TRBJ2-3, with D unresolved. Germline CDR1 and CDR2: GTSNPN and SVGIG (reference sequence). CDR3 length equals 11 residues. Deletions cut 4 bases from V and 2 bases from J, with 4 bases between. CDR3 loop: CAWKHTDTQYF. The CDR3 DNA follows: TGTGCCTGGAAGCACACAGATACGCAGTATTTT.

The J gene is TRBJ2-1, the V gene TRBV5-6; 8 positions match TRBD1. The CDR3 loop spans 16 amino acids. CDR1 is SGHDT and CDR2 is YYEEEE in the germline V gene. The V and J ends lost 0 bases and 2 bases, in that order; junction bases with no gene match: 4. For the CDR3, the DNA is TGTGCCAGCAGCTTGGGGACAGGGACCCCCTACAATGAGCAGTTCTTC. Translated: CASSLGTGTPYNEQFF. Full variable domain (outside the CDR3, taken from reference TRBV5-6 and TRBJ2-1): DAGVTQSPTHLIKTRGQQVTLRCSPKSGHDTVSWYQQALGQGPQFIFQYYEEEERQRGNFPDRFSGHQFPNYSSELNVNALLLGDSALYLCASSLGTGTPYNEQFFGPGTRLTVL.

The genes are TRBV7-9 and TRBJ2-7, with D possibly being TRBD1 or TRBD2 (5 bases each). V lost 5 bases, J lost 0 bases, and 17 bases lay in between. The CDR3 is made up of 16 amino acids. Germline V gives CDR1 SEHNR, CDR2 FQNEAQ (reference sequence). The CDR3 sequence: CASSPPGPLSSYEQYF. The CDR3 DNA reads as TGTGCCAGCAGCCCGCCGGGACCCCTAAGCTCCTACGAGCAGTACTTC.

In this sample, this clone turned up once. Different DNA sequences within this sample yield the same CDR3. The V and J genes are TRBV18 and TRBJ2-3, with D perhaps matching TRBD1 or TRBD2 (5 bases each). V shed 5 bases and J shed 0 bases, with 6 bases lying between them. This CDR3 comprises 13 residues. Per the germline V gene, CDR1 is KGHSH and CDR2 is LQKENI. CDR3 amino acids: CASSRDSTDTQYF. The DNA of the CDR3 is TGTGCCAGCTCAAGGGACAGCACAGATACGCAGTATTTT.

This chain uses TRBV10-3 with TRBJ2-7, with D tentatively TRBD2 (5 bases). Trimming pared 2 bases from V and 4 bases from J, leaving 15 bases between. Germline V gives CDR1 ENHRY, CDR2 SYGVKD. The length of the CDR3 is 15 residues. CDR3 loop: CAISEPPGVSYEQYF. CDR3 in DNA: TGTGCCATCAGTGAGCCCCCCGGGGTGAGTTACGAGCAGTACTTC.

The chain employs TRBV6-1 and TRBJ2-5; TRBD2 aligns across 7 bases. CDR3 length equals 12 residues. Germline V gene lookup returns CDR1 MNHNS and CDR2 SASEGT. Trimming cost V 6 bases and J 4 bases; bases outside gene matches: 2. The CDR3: CASRPGGETQYF. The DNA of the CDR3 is TGTGCCAGCAGGCCGGGAGGAGAGACCCAGTACTTC.

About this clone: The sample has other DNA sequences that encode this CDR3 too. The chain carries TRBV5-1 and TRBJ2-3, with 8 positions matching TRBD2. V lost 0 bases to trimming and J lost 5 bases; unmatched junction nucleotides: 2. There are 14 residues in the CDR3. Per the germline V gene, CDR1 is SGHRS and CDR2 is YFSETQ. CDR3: CASSLGLAGDTQYF. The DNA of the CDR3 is TGCGCCAGCAGCTTGGGTCTAGCGGGAGATACGCAGTATTTT.

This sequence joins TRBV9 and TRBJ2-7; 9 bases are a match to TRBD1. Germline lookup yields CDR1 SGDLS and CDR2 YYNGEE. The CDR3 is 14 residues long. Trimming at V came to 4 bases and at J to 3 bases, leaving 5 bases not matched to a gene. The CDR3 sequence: CASSLGTGNYEQYF. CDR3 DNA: TGTGCCAGCAGCCTAGGGACAGGGAACTACGAGCAGTACTTC.

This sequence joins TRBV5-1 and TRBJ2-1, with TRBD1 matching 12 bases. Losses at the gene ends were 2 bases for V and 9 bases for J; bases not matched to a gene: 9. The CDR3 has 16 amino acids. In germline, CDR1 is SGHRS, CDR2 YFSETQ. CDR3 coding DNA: TGCGCCAGCAGCTTAACACCGGGACAGGGGGCTGGTGAGCAGTTCTTC. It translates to CASSLTPGQGAGEQFF.

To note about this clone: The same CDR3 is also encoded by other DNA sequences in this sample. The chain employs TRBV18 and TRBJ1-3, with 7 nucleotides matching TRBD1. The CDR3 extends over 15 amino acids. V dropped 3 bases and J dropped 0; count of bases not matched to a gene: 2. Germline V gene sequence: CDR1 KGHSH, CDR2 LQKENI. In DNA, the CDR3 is TGTGCCAGCTCACCGACAGGGAGCTCTGGAAACACCATATATTTT. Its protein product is CASSPTGSSGNTIYF.

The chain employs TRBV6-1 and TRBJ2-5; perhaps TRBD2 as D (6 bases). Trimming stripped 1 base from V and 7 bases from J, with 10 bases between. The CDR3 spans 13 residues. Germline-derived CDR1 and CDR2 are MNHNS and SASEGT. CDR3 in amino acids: CASSEGLAWTQYF. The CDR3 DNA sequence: TGTGCCAGCAGTGAAGGGCTAGCGTGGACCCAGTACTTC.

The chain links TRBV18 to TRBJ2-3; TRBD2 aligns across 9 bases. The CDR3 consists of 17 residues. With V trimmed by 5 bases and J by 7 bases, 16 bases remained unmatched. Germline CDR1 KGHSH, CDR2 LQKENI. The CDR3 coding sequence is TGTGCCAGCTCAGGTTTCTCGCGGGAGGGCCTCGCAAATACGCAGTATTTT. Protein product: CASSGFSREGLANTQYF.

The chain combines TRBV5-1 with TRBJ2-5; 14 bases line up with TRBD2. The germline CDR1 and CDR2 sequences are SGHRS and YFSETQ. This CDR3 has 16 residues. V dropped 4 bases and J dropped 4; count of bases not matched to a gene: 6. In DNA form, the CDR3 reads TGCGCCAGCAGCGGGGGACTAGCGGGAGAACGAGAGACCCAGTACTTC. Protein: CASSGGLAGERETQYF. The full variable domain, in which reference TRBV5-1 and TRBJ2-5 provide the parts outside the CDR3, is KAGVTQTPRYLIKTRGQQVTLSCSPISGHRSVSWYQQTPGQGLQFLFEYFSETQRNKGNFPGRFSGRQFSNSRSEMNVSTLELGDSALYLCASSGGLAGERETQYFGPGTRLLVL.

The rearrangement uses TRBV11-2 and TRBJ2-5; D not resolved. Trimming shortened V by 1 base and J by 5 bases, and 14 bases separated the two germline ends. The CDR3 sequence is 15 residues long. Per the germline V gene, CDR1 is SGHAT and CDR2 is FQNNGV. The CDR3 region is CASSLGRLFAETQYF. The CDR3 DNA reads TGTGCCAGCAGCTTAGGGCGACTCTTTGCGGAGACCCAGTACTTC.